Listed below are T cell receptor beta chains from one sample, sequenced in a study of human T cells and chemical hapten exposure. Using its own MiXCR run on the RACE reads, TCRdb lists one record per CDR3 protein. Of around 300,000 distinct CDR3 sequences detected, roughly 8% appear once; the ten largest clones hold more than 0.95%. Sequences were derived from whole blood, sampled in connection with sensitization to the hapten diphenylcyclopropenone (DPC). The receptors shown here come from a man aged 18 to 30 with alopecia areata. Some clones in this sample may be carry-over from other donors' samples. The CDR3 runs from the conserved cysteine through the conserved F or W. The D gene is left open where the match is weak. Not every row has a clone size; where given, it reads once, few, many or a size class.

TRBV9	TRBJ2-1	few	TRBD2	CASSVGGYGNEQFF	TGTGCCAGCAGCGTCGGGGGGTACGGCAATGAGCAGTTCTTC
TRBV6-1	TRBJ1-6	-	-	CASSVDRGVKRNSPLHF	TGTGCCAGCAGTGTCGACCGAGGGGTTAAGCGAAATTCACCCCTCCACTTT
TRBV5-1	TRBJ2-3	many	-	CASSWASTDTQYF	TGCGCCAGCAGCTGGGCTAGCACAGATACGCAGTATTTT
TRBV9	TRBJ2-7	few	TRBD1	CASSVGGQGSYEQYF	TGTGCCAGCAGCGTAGGGGGACAGGGGTCCTACGAGCAGTACTTC
TRBV5-1	TRBJ2-3	few	-	CASSEGQSTDTQYF	TGCGCCAGCAGCGAAGGACAGTCCACAGATACGCAGTATTTT
TRBV5-1	TRBJ2-7	-	-	CASSPAVPTREQYF	TGCGCCAGCAGCCCTGCCGTTCCCACCAGGGAGCAGTACTTC
TRBV27	TRBJ1-2	few	TRBD1	CASSSPDRDDGYTF	TGTGCCAGCAGTTCCCCCGACAGGGATGATGGCTACACCTTC
TRBV20-1	TRBJ2-7	few	-	CSARGADLLSSYEQYF	TGCAGTGCTAGAGGAGCAGACTTACTTAGCTCCTACGAGCAGTACTTC
TRBV7-2	TRBJ1-6	-	-	CASSLGGGGIGSPLHF	TGTGCCAGCAGCTTAGGCGGAGGAGGGATCGGATCACCCCTCCACTTT
TRBV12-3/TRBV12-4	TRBJ2-1	few	TRBD2	CASRDPGLGVNEQFF	TGTGCCAGCAGGGACCCGGGACTAGGGGTTAATGAGCAGTTCTTC
TRBV20-1	TRBJ2-1	-	TRBD2	CSAPTSGEGNEQFF	TGCAGTGCTCCTACTAGCGGGGAGGGCAATGAGCAGTTCTTC
TRBV5-1	TRBJ1-6	-	-	CASNERRLISPLHF	TGCGCCAGCAATGAAAGGCGGCTAATTTCACCCCTCCACTTT
TRBV4-3	TRBJ2-1	few	TRBD2	CASSQEGRGSISYNEQFF	TGCGCCAGCAGCCAAGAGGGGAGGGGCAGTATCTCCTACAATGAGCAGTTCTTC
TRBV9	TRBJ2-1	few	-	CASRYRQEVISNEQFF	TGTGCCAGCAGGTACCGACAGGAGGTTATCAGCAATGAGCAGTTCTTC
TRBV11-2	TRBJ2-5	few	-	CASRRPGTSKETQYF	TGTGCCAGCAGACGGCCCGGGACATCGAAAGAGACCCAGTACTTC
TRBV6-5	TRBJ1-4	few	-	CASRPKGGISEKLFF	TGTGCCAGCAGACCGAAGGGGGGTATCTCTGAAAAACTGTTTTTT
TRBV28	TRBJ1-1	-	-	CATTLLTSLNTEAFF	TGTGCCACCACCCTCCTGACAAGCCTGAACACTGAAGCTTTCTTT
TRBV7-9	TRBJ1-2	few	-	CASSRGQIQYGYTF	TGTGCCAGCAGCAGGGGACAAATCCAGTATGGCTACACCTTC
TRBV20-1	TRBJ2-3	few	-	CSAWMAGASTDTQYF	TGCAGTGCTTGGATGGCGGGGGCTAGCACAGATACGCAGTATTTT
TRBV2	TRBJ1-4	few	-	CASSDRRAEKLFF	TGTGCCAGCAGTGATAGGAGGGCTGAAAAACTGTTTTTT
TRBV24-1	TRBJ2-2	few	-	CATSGLDRENTGELFF	TGTGCCACCAGTGGACTTGACCGAGAGAACACCGGGGAGCTGTTTTTT
TRBV9	TRBJ2-2	-	-	CASSRFDPGELFF	TGTGCCAGCAGCCGTTTTGACCCCGGGGAGCTGTTTTTT
TRBV27	TRBJ1-3	few	-	CASKTDYAGNTIYF	TGTGCCAGCAAAACGGACTACGCTGGAAACACCATATATTTT
TRBV6-5	TRBJ1-1	many	-	CASSYDGSRLAFF	TGTGCCAGCAGTTACGACGGATCGCGATTGGCTTTCTTT